These 3 T cell receptor beta chains were sequenced from one sample in a study of blood T cell repertoires in COVID-19. Libraries were prepared by immunoSEQ multiplex PCR; TCRdb keeps only in-frame clonotypes and omits some of them. The sample carries 220,000 or so clones, about 85% recorded once. Sequencing input: peripheral blood. The receptors derive from a woman aged 55-75 years who had recovered from COVID-19.

Written as DNA, the CDR3 is TGTGCCAGCAGCTTGGGGGGCTCACCCTTGAACAATCAGCCCCAGCATTTT. This translates into CASSLGGSPLNNQPQHF. The chain couples TRBV5-6 to TRBJ1-5; weak D call: TRBD1 (5 bases). The V and J ends lost 0 bases and 3 bases respectively, with 16 bases between them. CDR3 size: 17 residues. CDR1 and CDR2 (germline): SGHDT, YYEEEE. Full variable domain (remainder filled in from reference TRBV5-6 and TRBJ1-5): DAGVTQSPTHLIKTRGQQVTLRCSPKSGHDTVSWYQQALGQGPQFIFQYYEEEERQRGNFPDRFSGHQFPNYSSELNVNALLLGDSALYLCASSLGGSPLNNQPQHFGDGTRLSIL.

This clone was detected ten times or more. The rearrangement joins TRBV6-5 to TRBJ1-3, with 7 nucleotides matching TRBD1. The J segment lost 3 bases and the V segment lost 8 bases, leaving 4 bases of the junction unmatched. Germline CDR1 MNHEY, CDR2 SVGAGI. The CDR3 contains 13 residues. This CDR3 is CASLDRVGNTIYF. CDR3 DNA: TGTGCCAGCCTTGACAGGGTTGGAAACACCATATATTTT.

This clone came up once. V usage is TRBV27 and J usage is TRBJ1-5; no clear D gene. Looked up from germline, CDR1 is MNHEY and CDR2 is SMNVEV (reference sequence). The V and J ends lost 8 bases and 0 bases respectively, with 11 bases between them. This CDR3 contains 14 residues. This CDR3 is CASGDGNSNQPQHF. CDR3 DNA: TGTGCCAGCGGCGACGGGAATAGCAATCAGCCCCAGCATTTT.